Shown below are 26 T cell receptor beta chains from a single sample sequenced in a study of cytomegalovirus exposure and HLA in healthy donors. Both 60 Vbeta primers and 13 Jbeta primers went into the PCR. Sequenced by immunoSEQ multiplex PCR; TCRdb stores in-frame clones only, minus some. The sample has approximately 150,000 clones; around 84% are singletons. Sequences were obtained from PBMCs. The receptors shown here come from a boy between 2 and 10 years old in good health and CMV-seronegative.

This clone was seen just once. J is TRBJ2-5 and V is TRBV5-1; 8 bases fit TRBD1. The J call could be wrong; TRBJ2-7 is a better fit for the DNA end. CDR3 length: 14 residues. The germline V gene has CDR1 SGHRS and CDR2 YFSETQ. CDR3: CASSGGADVHEQYF. In DNA form, the CDR3 reads TGCGCCAGCTCAGGGGGCGCAGACGTCCACGAGCAGTACTTC.

J is TRBJ2-1 and V is TRBV19; a possible D gene is TRBD2 (5 bases). V lost 5 bases and J 6 bases, leaving 14 bases between the germline ends. The germline V gene has CDR1 LNHDA and CDR2 SQIVND (reference sequence). The CDR3 covers 14 residues. DNA of the CDR3: TGTGCCAGTAGTCCCTCGTATCGGGGCAATGAGCAGTTCTTC. It codes for CASSPSYRGNEQFF.

Only a few counts were recorded for this clone. The V gene is TRBV6-4, the J gene TRBJ1-2, with 8 bases aligning to TRBD1. The germline V gene has CDR1 MRHNA and CDR2 SNTAGT. The V and J ends lost 1 base and 8 bases, in that order; junction bases with no gene match: 15. CDR3 length equals 17 residues. CDR3 sequence reads: CASSDLAGGAPLQGYTF. For the CDR3, the DNA is TGTGCCAGCAGTGACTTGGCAGGGGGCGCCCCCCTACAGGGCTACACCTTC.

This clone showed up just once. The V call is TRBV11-2, the J call TRBJ1-5; TRBD1 is a possible D gene (5 bases). The CDR3 runs 13 residues. CDR1 and CDR2 (germline): SGHAT, FQNNGV. V lost 6 bases to trimming and J lost 6 bases, with 12 bases between them. The CDR3 coding sequence is TGTGCCAGCAGTCTGACAGTAGGTCAGCCCCAGCATTTT. Translating gives CASSLTVGQPQHF.

The chain carries TRBV7-3 and TRBJ2-5; TRBD2 aligns across 11 bases. Germline V gene sequence: CDR1 SGHTA, CDR2 FQGTGA. The CDR3 runs to 15 residues. V lost 5 bases to trimming and J lost 5 bases; unmatched junction nucleotides: 7. This CDR3 reads CASSLAGGGGETQYF. The CDR3 DNA follows: TGTGCCAGCAGCCTAGCGGGAGGCGGGGGGGAGACCCAGTACTTC.

V is TRBV7-9 and J is TRBJ1-1; no clear D. V lost 5 bases and J 11 bases, leaving 18 bases between the germline ends. This CDR3 contains 13 residues. The germline V gene encodes CDR1 SEHNR and CDR2 FQNEAQ (reference sequence). The CDR3, as DNA: TGTGCCAGCAGCCACGAATCGGGTCCGGGGGCTTTCTTT. Its translation: CASSHESGPGAFF.

This chain connects TRBV29-1 to TRBJ2-7; 9 bases fit TRBD2. The junction had 12 bases not matched to a gene; V was cut back by 6 bases and J by 6 bases. The CDR3 runs 14 residues. Germline CDR1 reads SQVTM; CDR2 reads ANQGSEA. The CDR3 region is CSVALAGEFPEQYF. The CDR3 DNA reads as TGCAGCGTCGCACTAGCGGGTGAATTCCCCGAGCAGTACTTC.

The chain has TRBV2 and TRBJ2-7; 8 nucleotides match TRBD2. The CDR3 totals 14 residues. Germline assignment: CDR1 SNHLY and CDR2 FYNNEI. The ends lost 6 bases at V and 4 bases at J; junction bases unmatched: 8. CDR3 DNA sequence: TGTGCCAGCAGCGCCCTTCGGGGGGGGTACGAGCAGTACTTC. Protein sequence: CASSALRGGYEQYF.

This clone was picked up a small number of times. The genes are TRBV7-9 and TRBJ2-2, with TRBD2 identical over 9 bases. Trimming at V came to 5 bases and at J to 4 bases, leaving 11 bases not matched to a gene. The CDR3 totals 17 residues. The germline gives CDR1 SEHNR, CDR2 FQNEAQ (reference sequence). This chain's CDR3 is CASSPKPKRGVTGELFF. For the CDR3, the DNA is TGTGCCAGCAGCCCGAAACCGAAGCGGGGGGTCACCGGGGAGCTGTTTTTT.

This clone was counted only a few times. The chain employs TRBV10-3 and TRBJ1-2; no reliable D call. Deletions cut 0 bases from V and 4 bases from J, with 9 bases between. CDR1 is ENHRY and CDR2 is SYGVKD in the germline V gene. The CDR3 is made up of 14 amino acids. CDR3 amino acids: CAISESGGPYGYTF. CDR3 DNA sequence: TGTGCCATCAGTGAGTCTGGAGGGCCCTATGGCTACACCTTC.

This sequence joins TRBV29-1 and TRBJ2-5; possibly TRBD2 for D (6 bases). CDR3 length: 18 amino acids. V lost 4 bases and J lost 2, with 26 bases in between. The germline V gene has CDR1 SQVTM and CDR2 ANQGSEA. The CDR3 DNA is TGCAGCGTTGCCCCTTTTGGTAGGGTCCGGGAGACTCAAGAGACCCAGTACTTC. This codes for CSVAPFGRVRETQETQYF.

CDR3 bases: TGTGCCTGGAGTTCACCCCCCCATACAGGGACTGAAGCTTTCTTT. Translation gives CAWSSPPHTGTEAFF. The V gene is TRBV30, the J gene TRBJ1-1; maybe TRBD1 (6 bases). V lost 2 bases and J lost 5, with 18 bases in between. CDR1 and CDR2 (germline): GTSNPN, SVGIG (reference sequence). The length of the CDR3 is 15 residues. The complete variable domain, with remaining parts taken from reference TRBV30 and TRBJ1-1, reads SQTIHQWPATLVQPVGSPLSLECTVEGTSNPNLYWYRQAAGRGLQLLFYSVGIGQISSEVPQNLSASRPQDRQFILSSKKLLLSDSGFYLCAWSSPPHTGTEAFFGQGTRLTVV.

The chain joins TRBV28 to TRBJ2-1; 9 bases are a match to TRBD2. There are 15 residues in the CDR3. With V trimmed by 2 bases and J by 8 bases, 7 bases remained unmatched. CDR1 MDHEN and CDR2 SYDVKM come from the germline V gene. CDR3: CASSLLAGSTYEQFF. The CDR3 bases are TGTGCCAGCAGTTTACTAGCGGGATCAACGTATGAGCAGTTCTTC.

V usage is TRBV9 and J usage is TRBJ1-1, with 8 positions matching TRBD1. V gave up 3 bases and J gave up 12 bases; unmatched junction bases: 7. The CDR3 is 12 amino acids. Germline CDR1 and CDR2: SGDLS and YYNGEE. The CDR3 DNA is TGTGCCAGCAGCGAACAGGGACAGGCAACTTTCTTT. Residues: CASSEQGQATFF.

As DNA, the CDR3 is TGTGCCAGCTCACCCGGACAGGCTAACTATGGCTACACCTTC. It yields the protein CASSPGQANYGYTF. V usage is TRBV18 and J usage is TRBJ1-2; 7 bases are shared with TRBD1. The V gene end was trimmed by 3 bases and the J gene end by 0 bases; junction bases not matched to a gene: 1. The CDR3 sequence is 14 residues long. Germline V lookup: CDR1 KGHSH, CDR2 LQKENI.

The rearrangement uses TRBV5-4 and TRBJ1-2; D gene unclear. The germline gives CDR1 SGHNT, CDR2 YYREEE (reference sequence). V lost 4 bases to trimming and J lost 5 bases, with 9 bases between them. There are 12 residues in the CDR3. CDR3 bases: TGTGCCAGCAGCACGGGTGGGTATGGCTACACCTTC. Residues: CASSTGGYGYTF.

The chain carries TRBV12-5 and TRBJ2-3, with 8 positions matching TRBD2. The CDR3 has 16 residues. Trimming took 7 bases from V and 4 from J; bases not matched to a gene: 13. Looked up from germline, CDR1 is LGHNT and CDR2 is FRNRAP. DNA of the CDR3: TGTGCTAGTGCCTCCGGCCCAAGCGGGGGATCAGATACGCAGTATTTT. Translation gives CASASGPSGGSDTQYF.

The rearrangement uses TRBV11-2 and TRBJ1-1; D is undetermined. The CDR3 consists of 14 residues. The V gene lost 5 bases and the J gene lost 11 bases, with 21 bases spanning the gap. Per germline, CDR1 SGHAT and CDR2 FQNNGV. The CDR3 loop is CASSPSGPFNGAFF. The CDR3 DNA reads as TGTGCCAGCAGCCCCAGCGGGCCATTCAATGGGGCTTTCTTT. Complete variable domain (other parts from reference TRBV11-2 and TRBJ1-1): EAGVAQSPRYKIIEKRQSVAFWCNPISGHATLYWYQQILGQGPKLLIQFQNNGVVDDSQLPKDRFSAERLKGVDSTLKIQPAKLEDSAVYLCASSPSGPFNGAFFGQGTRLTVV.

This clone was detected only once. V gene TRBV25-1 combines with J gene TRBJ2-5; the match to TRBD1 covers 8 bases. Trimming cost V 3 bases and J 5 bases; bases outside gene matches: 8. Germline CDR1 and CDR2: MGHDK and SYGVNS. This CDR3 is built from 15 residues. CDR3 coding DNA: TGTGCCAGCAGTGACCCGGGACAGGTTGCCGAGACCCAGTACTTC. Translating it yields CASSDPGQVAETQYF.

The gene calls are TRBV2 and TRBJ1-5, with 7 positions matching TRBD1. V shed 6 bases and J 2 bases; nucleotides not matched to a gene: 4. This CDR3 has 14 amino acids. Germline values: CDR1 SNHLY, CDR2 FYNNEI. CDR3 sequence: CASSITGGNQPQHF. The CDR3 coding sequence is TGTGCCAGCAGCATAACAGGGGGCAATCAGCCCCAGCATTTT.

The CDR3 region is CASSYSIGGNTDTQYF. The CDR3 coding sequence is TGTGCCAGCAGTTACTCGATTGGCGGGAACACAGATACGCAGTATTTT. The rearrangement uses TRBV6-6 and TRBJ2-3; TRBD2 might be the D (6 bases). Germline V gives CDR1 MNHNY, CDR2 SVGAGI (reference sequence). V was pared by 0 bases and J by 2 bases, with 12 bases between. The CDR3 is made up of 16 amino acids.

The rearrangement uses TRBV6-5 and TRBJ2-5; 8 bases map to TRBD1. The CDR3 is 16 amino acids. CDR1 MNHEY and CDR2 SVGAGI come from the germline V gene. Trimming cost V 2 bases and J 0 bases; bases outside gene matches: 5. The CDR3 coding sequence is TGTGCCAGCAGTTACACCACGACAGGGGACCAAGAGACCCAGTACTTC. Its translation is CASSYTTTGDQETQYF.

This clone was counted once. The chain has TRBV30 and TRBJ1-1; TRBD1 aligns across 8 bases. The germline V gene encodes CDR1 GTSNPN and CDR2 SVGIG (reference sequence). Trimming removed 1 base from V and 6 bases from J; junction bases left unmatched: 4. This CDR3 contains 13 residues. This CDR3 is CAWSDRGSAEAFF. The CDR3 region has the DNA TGTGCCTGGAGTGACAGGGGGTCGGCTGAAGCTTTCTTT.

The gene calls are TRBV28 and TRBJ2-7; the D is unclear. The germline CDR1 and CDR2 sequences are MDHEN and SYDVKM. This CDR3 contains 15 residues. Trimming shortened V by 6 bases and J by 3 bases, and 18 bases separated the two germline ends. Written as DNA, the CDR3 is TGTGCCAGCAGCCTTTTAATGGTACGAGACTACGAGCAGTACTTC. Translated: CASSLLMVRDYEQYF.

Turning to this clone: An end of the junction does not agree with germline; a read error may underlie this. The chain employs TRBV9 and TRBJ2-5; D is uncertain. This CDR3 comprises 13 residues. Germline CDR1 SGDLS, CDR2 YYNGEE. The DNA for the CDR3 is TGTGCCAGCAGCGTAGAAGGTCAAGAGGCCCAGTACTTC. Protein product: CASSVEGQEAQYF.

This clone was picked up one time. The chain has TRBV30 and TRBJ2-5; D not resolved. V shed 1 base and J shed 3 bases, with 9 bases lying between them. Germline V gives CDR1 GTSNPN, CDR2 SVGIG (reference sequence). This CDR3 contains 13 residues. CDR3 residues: CAWSGSYKETQYF. CDR3 sequence (DNA): TGTGCCTGGAGTGGTTCGTATAAAGAGACCCAGTACTTC. The variable domain in full, completed from reference TRBV30 and TRBJ2-5, reads SQTIHQWPATLVQPVGSPLSLECTVEGTSNPNLYWYRQAAGRGLQLLFYSVGIGQISSEVPQNLSASRPQDRQFILSSKKLLLSDSGFYLCAWSGSYKETQYFGPGTRLLVL.